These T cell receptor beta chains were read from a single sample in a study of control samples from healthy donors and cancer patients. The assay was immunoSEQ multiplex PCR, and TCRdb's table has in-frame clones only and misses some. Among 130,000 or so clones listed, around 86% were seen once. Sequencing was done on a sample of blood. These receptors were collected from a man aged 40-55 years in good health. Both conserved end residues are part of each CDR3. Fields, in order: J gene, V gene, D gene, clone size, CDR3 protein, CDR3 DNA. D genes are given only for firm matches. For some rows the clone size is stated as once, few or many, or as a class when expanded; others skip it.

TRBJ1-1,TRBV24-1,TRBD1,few,CATSDRPGTGAGTEAFF,TGTGCCACCAGTGACCGTCCCGGGACAGGGGCGGGCACTGAAGCTTTCTTT
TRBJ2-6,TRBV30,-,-,CAWSRRGTGANVLTF,TGTGCCTGGAGTCGCAGGGGAACTGGGGCCAACGTCCTGACTTTC
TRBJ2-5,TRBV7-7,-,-,CASSFGLWETQYF,TGTGCCAGCAGCTTCGGTCTCTGGGAGACCCAGTACTTC
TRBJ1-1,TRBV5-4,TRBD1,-,CASSPRDRLNTEAFF,TGTGCCAGCAGCCCCCGGGACAGGTTGAACACTGAAGCTTTCTTT
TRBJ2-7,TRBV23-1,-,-,CANPPISDSDEQYF,TGCGCCAACCCACCAATCTCCGACAGCGACGAGCAGTACTTC
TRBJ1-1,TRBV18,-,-,CASSRGTNTEAFF,TGTGCCAGCTCCCGAGGGACGAACACTGAAGCTTTCTTT
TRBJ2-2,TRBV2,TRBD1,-,CASKYGDRDERELFF,TGTGCCAGCAAATATGGGGACAGGGACGAAAGGGAGCTGTTTTTT
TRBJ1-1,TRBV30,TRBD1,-,CAGNRGQVTEAFF,TGTGCCGGCAACAGGGGGCAGGTCACTGAAGCTTTCTTT
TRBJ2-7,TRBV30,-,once,CAWSEMGRATGEQYF,TGTGCCTGGAGCGAGATGGGCAGGGCGACGGGGGAGCAGTACTTC
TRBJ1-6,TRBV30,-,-,CAWTGLNSPLHF,TGTGCCTGGACAGGCTTAAATTCACCCCTCCACTTT
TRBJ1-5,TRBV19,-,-,CASSWMTYSNQPQHF,TGTGCCAGTAGTTGGATGACATATAGCAATCAGCCCCAGCATTTT
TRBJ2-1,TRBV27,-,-,CASRSGQGTYNEQFF,TGTGCCAGCAGGTCCGGGCAGGGGACCTACAATGAGCAGTTCTTC
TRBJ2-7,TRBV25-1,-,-,CASSAKYYEQYF,TGTGCCAGCAGTGCCAAGTACTACGAGCAGTACTTC
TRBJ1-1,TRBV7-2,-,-,CASSGGLRNTEAFF,TGTGCCAGCAGCGGGGGACTGAGGAACACTGAAGCTTTCTTT
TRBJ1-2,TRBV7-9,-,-,CASSNEGHLRGYTF,TGTGCCAGCAGCAATGAGGGGCATCTGCGAGGCTACACCTTC
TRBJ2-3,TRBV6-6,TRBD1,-,CASSRTGGTDTQYF,TGTGCCAGCAGCCGGACAGGAGGCACAGATACGCAGTATTTT
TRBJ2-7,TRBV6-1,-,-,CASSDRTAVSYEQYF,TGTGCCAGCAGTGATCGGACCGCCGTCTCCTACGAGCAGTACTTC
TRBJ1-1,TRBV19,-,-,CASSIDLRVTEAFF,TGTGCCAGTAGTATAGATCTGAGAGTCACTGAAGCTTTCTTT
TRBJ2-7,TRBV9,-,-,CASSVEAGFSYEQYF,TGTGCCAGCAGCGTAGAGGCAGGTTTCTCCTACGAGCAGTACTTC
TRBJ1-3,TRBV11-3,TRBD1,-,CASSETNRGSGNTIYF,TGTGCCAGCAGCGAGACAAACAGGGGCTCTGGAAACACCATATATTTT
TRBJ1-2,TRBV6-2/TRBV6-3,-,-,CASSYLDTSNYGYTF,TGTGCCAGCAGTTACCTCGACACGTCTAACTATGGCTACACCTTC
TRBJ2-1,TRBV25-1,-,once,CASSSVGLSEQFF,TGTGCCAGCAGTAGCGTCGGACTATCTGAGCAGTTCTTC